This T cell receptor beta chain originates from a study of blood T cells in healthy people across ages. Healthy Caucasians from Russia aged about 6 to 90 served as donors. Total RNA was isolated from each sample in quantities of at least 5 micrograms. V was pared by 7 bases and J by 4 bases, with 12 bases between. This CDR3 region has 13 residues. Per germline, CDR1 MDHEN and CDR2 SYDVKM. This clonotype was observed a few times. For the second PCR, which ran for about 7 to 12 cycles, a sample-barcoded 5' primer and a J-beta primer mix were used. A single record per CDR3 protein comes from TCRdb applying MiXCR to the 5' RACE reads. The data show about a million distinct CDR3 sequences, roughly 48% seen once.

The origin of this receptor is a man aged 30 to 39 in good health. Sequencing was carried out using blood. The rearrangement joins TRBV28 to TRBJ2-3; D is ambiguous. CDR3 DNA: TGTGCCAGCATTCCCCAGTCGGCAGATACGCAGTATTTT. Translating it yields CASIPQSADTQYF.